This T cell receptor (beta chain) was sequenced during a study of T cells in Graves' hyperthyroidism and ophthalmopathy. Points from the study as a whole: In simple terms, a model built on 13 V-J features told ophthalmopathy apart from stable hyperthyroidism. Blood held most thyroid clonotypes expanded above 0.001 frequency.

This clonotype occurred many times. Antigen specificity is unknown. Authors of the study amplified TCR beta CDR3 regions from RNA transcripts. The TCR CDR3 first-round RT-PCR relied on the HTBI primer set. TCRdb redid the calling of the multiplex PCR reads with MiXCR, one entry per CDR3 protein. The data hold around 690,000 distinct CDR3 sequences, with approximately 15% observed a single time. CDR1 and CDR2 from the germline V gene are LNHDA and SQIVND (reference sequence). This CDR3 comprises 14 residues. Trimming at V came to 9 bases and at J to 1 base, leaving 4 bases not matched to a gene. What was sequenced was blood. V is TRBV19 and J is TRBJ2-2, with 8 bases that match TRBD2. This TCR was sampled from a man in his fifties with Graves' hyperthyroidism. The CDR3 sequence: CASRLAGNTGELFF. In DNA, the CDR3 is TGTGCCAGCAGGCTAGCGGGGAACACCGGGGAGCTGTTTTTT.